Each of the 20 T cell receptor beta chains below was sequenced from the same sample in a study of PD-L1 blockade in urothelial cancer. Data came from immunoSEQ multiplex PCR; TCRdb stores just in-frame clones and leaves some out. The repertoire holds some 79,000 clones, about 80% seen once, with more than 8% in the top ten. The specimen comprised PBMCs, sampled around atezolizumab (anti-PD-L1) treatment. These receptors were collected from a man between 70 and 80 years old with urothelial cancer.

The table lists this clone with a count of one. The chain joins TRBV4-1 to TRBJ1-2; D is unclear. Per germline, CDR1 MGHRA and CDR2 YSYEKL. The CDR3 runs 15 residues. Trimming took 4 bases from V and 6 from J, leaving 18 bases between them. The CDR3 sequence is CASSPPTRQYHGYTF. Written as DNA, the CDR3 is TGCGCCAGCAGCCCGCCAACCCGCCAGTACCATGGCTACACCTTC.

V gene TRBV2 combines with J gene TRBJ1-4, with D perhaps TRBD1 (6 bases). CDR1 and CDR2 (germline): SNHLY, FYNNEI. V was clipped by 5 bases and J by 4 bases, with 11 bases between them. The CDR3 loop spans 14 amino acids. The CDR3: CASSRTVFNEKLFF. Here the CDR3 DNA reads TGTGCCAGCAGTAGGACAGTATTTAATGAAAAACTGTTTTTT.

The V gene is TRBV7-3, the J gene TRBJ2-2; D is possibly TRBD1 (6 bases). The CDR3 contains 15 residues. Trimming left V 7 bases short and J 4 bases short, with 16 bases between. Germline CDR1 is SGHTA and CDR2 is FQGTGA. The CDR3 here is CASTWTPRGTGELFF. CDR3 nucleotide sequence: TGTGCCAGCACCTGGACGCCCAGGGGCACCGGGGAGCTGTTTTTT.

The rearrangement joins TRBV4-2 to TRBJ2-7, with D perhaps TRBD1 (6 bases). The CDR3 length is 16 residues. V was cut by 0 bases and J by 2 bases, with 14 bases left in between. Germline V gives CDR1 LGHNA, CDR2 YNFKEQ. The CDR3 loop is CASSQDWQGQTYEQYF. The DNA of the CDR3 is TGTGCCAGCAGCCAAGATTGGCAGGGGCAAACCTACGAGCAGTACTTC.

The J gene is TRBJ2-3, the V gene TRBV4-2; 16 positions match TRBD2. CDR3 length: 17 residues. V lost 2 bases, J lost 4 bases, and 3 bases stayed unmatched. Germline CDR1 and CDR2: LGHNA and YNFKEQ. CDR3 amino acids: CASSQRGTSGGADTQYF. In DNA, the CDR3 is TGTGCCAGCAGCCAACGCGGGACTAGCGGGGGGGCAGATACGCAGTATTTT.

This clone occurred a few times. The chain uses TRBV27 and TRBJ2-2; 11 bases align to TRBD2. The germline CDR1 and CDR2 sequences are MNHEY and SMNVEV (reference sequence). V was clipped by 7 bases and J by 7 bases; unmatched bases: 8. This CDR3 contains 15 residues. The CDR3 nucleotides read TGTGCCAGCACCTTTAGCGGGAGGGATTTCGGGGAGCTGTTTTTT. Residues: CASTFSGRDFGELFF.

The chain recombines TRBV19 with TRBJ1-2; D may be TRBD1 (6 bases). V lost 6 bases, J lost 8 bases, and 16 bases lay in between. This CDR3 is built from 13 residues. The germline V gene encodes CDR1 LNHDA and CDR2 SQIVND (reference sequence). CDR3 DNA sequence: TGTGCCAGTAGCCAACAGGGAGACGGGGGCTACACCTTC. Translating it yields CASSQQGDGGYTF.

The chain is built from TRBV5-1 and TRBJ1-3; possibly TRBD1 for D (6 bases). The CDR3 runs 15 residues. Trimming pared 4 bases from V and 0 bases from J, leaving 11 bases between. CDR1 and CDR2 (germline): SGHRS, YFSETQ. The DNA for the CDR3 is TGCGCCAGCAGCCCCGGGGGGCGCTCTGGAAACACCATATATTTT. Its protein is CASSPGGRSGNTIYF. Supplemented by reference TRBV5-1 and TRBJ1-3, the full variable domain reads KAGVTQTPRYLIKTRGQQVTLSCSPISGHRSVSWYQQTPGQGLQFLFEYFSETQRNKGNFPGRFSGRQFSNSRSEMNVSTLELGDSALYLCASSPGGRSGNTIYFGEGSWLTVV.

The CDR3 DNA reads TGTGCCAGCAGGTCGGAGGACACTGAAGCTTTCTTT. It specifies CASRSEDTEAFF. The rearrangement links TRBV5-4 to TRBJ1-1; D not certain. Per germline, CDR1 SGHNT and CDR2 YYREEE (reference sequence). CDR3 length: 12 amino acids. V was trimmed by 5 bases and J by 3 bases, leaving 8 bases between them.

The rearrangement links TRBV5-1 to TRBJ1-1; 7 bases are a match to TRBD1. V was clipped by 4 bases and J by 1 base; unmatched bases: 10. The CDR3 covers 16 residues. Germline assignment: CDR1 SGHRS and CDR2 YFSETQ. Here the CDR3 DNA reads TGCGCCAGCAGCCCGCCCGGGACAGTCCCGAACACTGAAGCTTTCTTT. It specifies CASSPPGTVPNTEAFF.

The V gene is TRBV11-2, the J gene TRBJ2-4, with a tentative D call TRBD1 (5 bases). Germline CDR1 is SGHAT and CDR2 is FQNNGV. The V gene lost 0 bases and the J gene lost 0 bases, with 9 bases spanning the gap. This CDR3 has 16 residues. For the CDR3, the DNA is TGTGCCAGCAGCTTAGACAGGGCACTAGCCAAAAACATTCAGTACTTC. Translation gives CASSLDRALAKNIQYF.

The V call is TRBV9, the J call TRBJ2-3, with 7 bases aligning to TRBD2. Germline V CDR1 and CDR2: SGDLS, YYNGEE. The J segment lost 1 base and the V segment lost 3 bases, leaving 8 bases of the junction unmatched. This CDR3 has 16 amino acids. CDR3: CASSGGGYSGTDTQYF. Here the CDR3 DNA reads TGTGCCAGCAGCGGGGGGGGGTATTCTGGCACAGATACGCAGTATTTT.

V gene TRBV19 combines with J gene TRBJ1-5, with D possibly TRBD1 on 6 matching bases. Germline CDR1 and CDR2: LNHDA and SQIVND (reference sequence). This CDR3 region has 17 residues. V lost 5 bases and J lost 6, with 23 bases in between. The CDR3 sequence: CASSSDSFLRIGQPQHF. The DNA for the CDR3 is TGTGCCAGTAGTTCGGACAGCTTCCTTAGGATTGGTCAGCCCCAGCATTTT.

The chain uses TRBV19 and TRBJ2-2; D not resolved. The length of the CDR3 is 17 residues. Between the trimmed V and J ends, which lost 7 bases and 3 bases, there was a span of 21 bases. The germline gives CDR1 LNHDA, CDR2 SQIVND (reference sequence). The CDR3 sequence is CASTPLGVTVDTGELFF. As DNA, the CDR3 is TGTGCCAGTACCCCCTTAGGTGTCACAGTAGACACCGGGGAGCTGTTTTTT.

This clone has just one count. The chain links TRBV7-9 to TRBJ2-1; 9 bases are shared with TRBD1. CDR1 and CDR2 from the germline V gene are SEHNR and FQNEAQ (reference sequence). The CDR3 runs 15 residues. The V segment lost 5 bases and the J segment 9 bases; nucleotides outside the gene matches: 11. The CDR3 protein is CASSERDREMAEQFF. The CDR3 DNA is TGTGCCAGCAGCGAAAGGGACAGGGAAATGGCTGAGCAGTTCTTC.

The chain links TRBV25-1 to TRBJ2-1; D is possibly TRBD2 (6 bases). The length of the CDR3 is 15 residues. V was clipped by 6 bases and J by 3 bases, with 15 bases between them. Germline CDR1 MGHDK, CDR2 SYGVNS. CDR3 residues: CASSRDGSFYNEQFF. In nucleotides, the CDR3 is TGTGCCAGCAGCCGAGACGGGAGTTTCTACAATGAGCAGTTCTTC. Filled out from reference TRBV25-1 and TRBJ2-1, the complete variable domain reads EADIYQTPRYLVIGTGKKITLECSQTMGHDKMYWYQQDPGMELHLIHYSYGVNSTEKGDLSSESTVSRIRTEHFPLTLESARPSHTSQYLCASSRDGSFYNEQFFGPGTRLTVL.

The chain employs TRBV9 and TRBJ1-2; 9 bases are a match to TRBD1. This CDR3 has 14 residues. V gave up 0 bases and J gave up 6 bases; unmatched junction bases: 3. Germline values: CDR1 SGDLS, CDR2 YYNGEE. CDR3 amino acids: CASSVAGTGNGYTF. DNA of the CDR3: TGTGCCAGCAGCGTAGCTGGGACAGGGAATGGCTACACCTTC.

The chain links TRBV19 to TRBJ2-4; D gene ambiguous. The CDR3 totals 15 residues. The V gene lost 5 bases and the J gene lost 0 bases, with 11 bases spanning the gap. Germline V gene data show CDR1 as LNHDA and CDR2 as SQIVND (reference sequence). CDR3 loop: CASSLAVLAKNIQYF. The DNA of the CDR3 is TGTGCCAGTAGTTTGGCGGTACTAGCCAAAAACATTCAGTACTTC.

The V gene is TRBV5-1, the J gene TRBJ2-5; 10 positions match TRBD2. Trimming at V came to 4 bases and at J to 1 base, leaving 7 bases not matched to a gene. The CDR3 has 16 residues. Germline values: CDR1 SGHRS, CDR2 YFSETQ. The CDR3 sequence: CASSRTLAGGQETQYF. CDR3 sequence (DNA): TGCGCCAGCAGCAGAACTTTAGCGGGGGGCCAAGAGACCCAGTACTTC.

V usage is TRBV5-1 and J usage is TRBJ2-2, with 9 nucleotides matching TRBD2. CDR1 SGHRS and CDR2 YFSETQ come from the germline V gene. The CDR3 totals 16 residues. The V segment lost 4 bases and the J segment 3 bases; nucleotides outside the gene matches: 7. CDR3 loop: CASSLLAGLDTGELFF. The CDR3 DNA follows: TGCGCCAGCAGCCTACTAGCGGGCTTAGACACCGGGGAGCTGTTTTTT.